This is a list of T cell receptor beta chains from one sample in a study of technical replicates of blood from a handful of donors. Sequencing was performed with immunoSEQ multiplex PCR; in TCRdb, only in-frame clones are kept and a portion is missing. The sample has roughly 90,000 clones; 90% to 96% are singletons. The material sequenced was T cells isolated from PBMCs. All receptors come from a human donor in good health. Each CDR3 is given with its conserved first and last residue. A D gene is named only where the DNA matches it firmly. For some rows the clone size is stated as once, few or many, or as a class when expanded; others skip it.

TRBV7-3,TRBJ1-2,NA,NA,CASSTGGGGRNRYGYTF,TGTGCCAGCAGCACTGGCGGCGGGGGGCGGAACCGCTATGGCTACACCTTC
TRBV5-1,TRBJ2-2,NA,NA,CASSVRDTTGELFF,TGCGCCAGCAGCGTCCGGGACACCACCGGGGAGCTGTTTTTT
TRBV7-9,TRBJ2-7,NA,once,CASSFWGGSSYEQYF,TGTGCCAGCAGCTTCTGGGGGGGCTCTAGCTACGAGCAGTACTTC
TRBV7-8,TRBJ2-7,TRBD2,NA,CASSYGLAGTYEQYF,TGTGCCAGCAGCTATGGGCTAGCGGGGACCTACGAGCAGTACTTC
TRBV19,TRBJ1-5,NA,NA,CASRILAGQLGMPQHF,TGTGCCAGTAGGATTCTTGCGGGGCAGCTCGGTATGCCCCAGCATTTT
TRBV18,TRBJ2-3,TRBD1,NA,CASSPTGVSDTQYF,TGTGCCAGCTCACCGACAGGGGTTTCAGATACGCAGTATTTT
TRBV11-3,TRBJ1-4,NA,NA,CASSGNREPNEKLFF,TGTGCCAGCAGCGGTAACAGGGAGCCTAATGAAAAACTGTTTTTT
TRBV11-3,TRBJ2-5,TRBD2,once,CASSLPIAGETQYF,TGTGCCAGCAGCTTACCTATAGCGGGGGAGACCCAGTACTTC
TRBV27,TRBJ1-1,NA,NA,CASSPRGQISEAFF,TGTGCCAGCAGCCCCCGTGGGCAGATAAGTGAAGCTTTCTTT
TRBV9,TRBJ2-3,NA,NA,CASSVAGAILGTDTQYF,TGTGCCAGCAGCGTAGCGGGAGCGATACTTGGCACAGATACGCAGTATTTT
TRBV4-1,TRBJ2-1,TRBD2,NA,CASSHIAGGPYNEQFF,TGCGCCAGCAGCCACATAGCGGGAGGGCCCTACAATGAGCAGTTCTTC
TRBV30,TRBJ1-3,NA,NA,CAWSGYGGAWTGNTIYF,TGTGCCTGGAGTGGGTATGGGGGGGCTTGGACTGGAAACACCATATATTTT
TRBV11-2,TRBJ1-1,TRBD1,NA,CASSYTQGWNTEAFF,TGTGCCAGCAGCTACACACAGGGGTGGAACACTGAAGCTTTCTTT
TRBV6-5,TRBJ2-7,TRBD2,NA,CASSYSSGGLSYEQYF,TGTGCCAGCAGTTACTCATCGGGAGGGCTTTCCTACGAGCAGTACTTC
TRBV4-3,TRBJ2-3,TRBD2,NA,CASSPGPSGTSSTDTQYF,TGCGCCAGCAGTCCTGGCCCTAGCGGGACGTCTAGCACAGATACGCAGTATTTT
TRBV19,TRBJ2-7,NA,NA,CASSIEVVRGEQYF,TGTGCCAGTAGTATTGAGGTAGTACGGGGCGAGCAGTACTTC
TRBV5-1,TRBJ2-5,TRBD2,NA,CASSLTSGQETQYF,TGCGCCAGCAGCTTGACTAGCGGACAAGAGACCCAGTACTTC
TRBV19,TRBJ1-5,TRBD1,NA,CASSVDRGGNQPQHF,TGTGCCAGTAGTGTCGACAGGGGCGGCAATCAGCCCCAGCATTTT
TRBV5-5,TRBJ2-4,NA,NA,CASSPTSDIQYF,TGTGCCAGCAGCCCAACTAGTGACATTCAGTACTTC
TRBV5-8,TRBJ2-1,TRBD2,NA,CASSLLREVNEQFF,TGTGCCAGCAGCTTATTACGGGAGGTGAATGAGCAGTTCTTC
TRBV10-3,TRBJ2-3,NA,NA,CAISPRGPISEYESDTQYF,TGTGCCATCAGCCCCAGGGGACCCATATCGGAGTACGAATCCGATACGCAGTATTTT
TRBV5-1,TRBJ1-1,NA,NA,CASSLQENTEAFF,TGCGCCAGCAGCTTACAGGAGAACACTGAAGCTTTCTTT
TRBV7-6,TRBJ1-2,NA,NA,CASSLTANYGYTF,TGTGCCAGCAGCTTAACAGCTAACTATGGCTACACCTTC
TRBV7-3,TRBJ2-2,TRBD2,NA,CASSFSSGMIGELFF,TGTGCCAGCAGCTTTAGTAGCGGGATGATCGGGGAGCTGTTTTTT
TRBV30,TRBJ2-1,TRBD2,NA,CAWSVPGLRIYNEQFF,TGTGCCTGGAGTGTACCGGGACTAAGAATCTACAATGAGCAGTTCTTC
TRBV28,TRBJ2-1,TRBD2,NA,CASNLRQGLLAGFNEQFF,TGTGCCAGCAACCTCCGACAGGGTCTACTAGCGGGGTTCAATGAGCAGTTCTTC
TRBV6-1,TRBJ1-5,NA,NA,CASSGVWDISNQPQHF,TGTGCCAGCAGTGGAGTCTGGGACATAAGCAATCAGCCCCAGCATTTT
TRBV11-3,TRBJ2-2,TRBD1,NA,CASSLMAGTGNTGELFF,TGTGCCAGCAGCTTAATGGCCGGGACAGGGAACACCGGGGAGCTGTTTTTT
TRBV5-1,TRBJ1-4,NA,NA,CASSFQGIRFF,TGCGCCAGCAGCTTCCAGGGCATAAGGTTTTTT
TRBV10-3,TRBJ2-3,NA,NA,CATRSQEDTQYF,TGTGCCACCCGGTCACAGGAAGATACGCAGTATTTT
TRBV2,TRBJ1-3,NA,NA,CASQGFTQRSGNTIYF,TGTGCCAGCCAGGGATTCACCCAACGGTCTGGAAACACCATATATTTT
TRBV2,TRBJ2-7,NA,few,CASRGLASEQYF,TGTGCCAGCAGGGGCCTAGCCTCCGAGCAGTACTTC
TRBV10-3,TRBJ1-3,NA,NA,CAISVLIGVSGNTIYF,TGTGCCATCAGTGTGCTGATCGGGGTCTCTGGAAACACCATATATTTT
TRBV7-2,TRBJ2-7,TRBD2,NA,CASSKGTSPVEQYF,TGTGCCAGCAGCAAGGGGACTAGCCCGGTCGAGCAGTACTTC
TRBV29-1,TRBJ1-1,TRBD1,NA,CSVGPGGRNTEAFF,TGCAGCGTTGGGCCAGGGGGCCGAAACACTGAAGCTTTCTTT
TRBV19,TRBJ2-5,TRBD1,NA,CASSRQGALETQYF,TGTGCCAGTAGTAGACAGGGGGCCTTGGAGACCCAGTACTTC
TRBV10-2,TRBJ2-1,TRBD2,once,CASSPGLAGYEQFF,TGCGCCAGCAGTCCGGGACTAGCGGGATATGAGCAGTTCTTC
TRBV9,TRBJ2-5,TRBD1,NA,CASSGGLGGFETQYF,TGTGCCAGCAGCGGGGGTCTAGGGGGCTTCGAGACCCAGTACTTC
TRBV2,TRBJ2-1,TRBD1,NA,CASSVYRGNEQFF,TGTGCCAGCAGTGTTTACAGGGGCAATGAGCAGTTCTTC
TRBV7-2,TRBJ1-3,NA,NA,CASSLVPAGVSGNTIYF,TGTGCCAGCAGCTTAGTACCGGCAGGCGTCTCTGGAAACACCATATATTTT
TRBV6-5,TRBJ2-3,NA,NA,CASSSYSNADTQYF,TGTGCCAGCAGTAGCTATAGTAATGCAGATACGCAGTATTTT
TRBV5-1,TRBJ1-5,TRBD1,once,CASSTGTGFNQPQHF,TGCGCCAGCAGCACCGGGACAGGGTTTAATCAGCCCCAGCATTTT
TRBV14,TRBJ2-2,NA,NA,CASSQVSSTGELFF,TGTGCCAGCAGCCAAGTATCCAGCACCGGGGAGCTGTTTTTT
TRBV19,TRBJ2-1,TRBD1,many,CASSRDRFNEQFF,TGTGCCAGTAGTAGGGACAGATTCAATGAGCAGTTCTTC
TRBV9,TRBJ2-3,NA,NA,CASSPEGQHFTDTQYF,TGTGCCAGCAGCCCCGAAGGACAGCATTTCACAGATACGCAGTATTTT
TRBV10-3,TRBJ2-7,TRBD2,NA,CAISEAGDEQYF,TGTGCCATCAGTGAGGCGGGAGACGAGCAGTACTTC
TRBV15,TRBJ2-3,NA,NA,CATSMRFSDTQYF,TGTGCCACCAGCATGAGGTTTTCAGATACGCAGTATTTT
TRBV6-6,TRBJ2-1,NA,NA,CASSTSGGDYNEQFF,TGTGCCAGCAGTACCAGCGGAGGGGACTACAATGAGCAGTTCTTC
TRBV7-9,TRBJ1-2,NA,NA,CASSQGGVSYTF,TGTGCCAGCAGCCAAGGGGGGGTAAGCTACACCTTC
TRBV30,TRBJ2-7,TRBD2,NA,CAWAGLAGGEQYF,TGTGCCTGGGCTGGACTAGCGGGAGGTGAGCAGTACTTC
TRBV9,TRBJ2-3,TRBD1,NA,CASSAGQGRPDTQYF,TGTGCCAGCAGCGCTGGACAGGGAAGGCCAGATACGCAGTATTTT
TRBV5-1,TRBJ2-1,NA,once,CASSLGLDAFF,TGCGCCAGCAGCTTGGGACTAGATGCGTTCTTC
TRBV30,TRBJ2-7,TRBD1,NA,CAWGGTGPYEQYF,TGTGCCTGGGGCGGGACAGGGCCCTACGAGCAGTACTTC